These T cell receptor beta chains were read from a single sample in a study of cytomegalovirus exposure and HLA in healthy donors. This table comes from immunoSEQ multiplex PCR, and its TCRdb copy is limited to in-frame clones, with some not included. The sample holds more than 80,000 clones, approximately 79% seen once. Material: PBMCs. Source of these receptors: a woman between 55 and 75 years old in good health and CMV-seropositive. CDR3s include the opening cysteine and the closing phenylalanine or tryptophan. A D gene is named only where the DNA matches it firmly. Expanded clones are given a class, and other clones once, few, many or no size at all.

>-|TRBJ2-5|TRBV28|-
CASSRDYQETQYF
TGTGCCAGCAGCAGGGACTACCAAGAGACCCAGTACTTC
>-|TRBJ1-3|TRBV5-4|-
CASSLGGVSGNTIYF
TGTGCCAGCAGCTTGGGCGGAGTCTCAGGAAACACCATATATTTT
>-|TRBJ1-2|TRBV5-1|-
CASSLSGRAGSNYGYTF
TGCGCCAGCAGCTTGAGCGGCAGAGCGGGTTCTAACTATGGCTACACCTTC
>-|TRBJ2-1|TRBV30|TRBD1
CARNRGLNNEQFF
TGTGCCCGGAACAGGGGCCTGAACAATGAGCAGTTCTTC
>few|TRBJ2-1|TRBV6-5|TRBD1
CASSVPGTDNEQFF
TGTGCCAGCAGTGTACCCGGGACAGACAATGAGCAGTTCTTC
>-|TRBJ1-2|TRBV5-1|-
CASSEGALRNYGYTF
TGCGCCAGCAGCGAAGGGGCGCTAAGGAACTATGGCTACACCTTC
>-|TRBJ1-4|TRBV6-1|-
CASSGNLQGLGEKLFF
TGTGCCAGCAGTGGAAACCTACAGGGATTAGGTGAAAAACTGTTTTTT
>-|TRBJ2-1|TRBV5-4|TRBD2
CASSLGLAGGGSYNEQFF
TGTGCCAGCAGCTTAGGTCTAGCGGGAGGGGGCTCCTACAATGAGCAGTTCTTC
>-|TRBJ2-7|TRBV7-9|-
CASSTSGTPFYEQYF
TGTGCCAGCAGCACATCCGGGACACCATTTTACGAGCAGTACTTC
>-|TRBJ2-1|TRBV14|TRBD2
CASSQGVGRPYNEQFF
TGTGCCAGCAGCCAAGGTGTCGGGAGGCCCTACAATGAGCAGTTCTTC
>-|TRBJ2-7|TRBV28|-
CASRLDYEQYF
TGTGCCAGCAGGCTAGACTACGAGCAGTACTTC
>few|TRBJ1-6|TRBV9|-
CASSVGNRDNSPLHF
TGTGCCAGCAGCGTAGGAAACAGGGATAATTCACCCCTCCACTTT
>-|TRBJ1-1|TRBV27|-
CASRIDRENTEAFF
TGTGCCAGCAGGATTGACAGAGAGAACACTGAAGCTTTCTTT
>-|TRBJ1-2|TRBV11-2|-
CASSVEGQGANYGYTF
TGTGCCAGCAGCGTAGAAGGTCAAGGGGCTAACTATGGCTACACCTTC
>-|TRBJ1-1|TRBV30|TRBD1
CAWRLDRARGTEAFF
TGTGCCTGGAGATTGGACAGGGCTAGGGGCACTGAAGCTTTCTTT
>-|TRBJ1-6|TRBV30|-
CAWSVVDTLHF
TGTGCCTGGAGTGTAGTGGACACCCTCCACTTT
>-|TRBJ2-5|TRBV5-1|-
CASSFSQETQYF
TGCGCCAGCAGTTTCTCTCAAGAGACCCAGTACTTC
>-|TRBJ2-7|TRBV6-5|-
CASSYSPPRIDEQYF
TGTGCCAGCAGTTACTCGCCCCCGAGGATTGACGAGCAGTACTTC
>-|TRBJ2-4|TRBV5-8|-
CASSLIPGPSKNIQYF
TGTGCCAGCAGCTTAATTCCCGGTCCGTCCAAAAACATTCAGTACTTC
>-|TRBJ1-4|TRBV10-1|TRBD1
CASSYTGTGEKLFF
TGCGCCAGCAGTTATACCGGGACAGGGGAAAAACTGTTTTTT
>-|TRBJ1-2|TRBV28|-
CASSLAGGALVYGYTF
TGTGCCAGCAGTTTAGCCGGCGGGGCGCTAGTCTATGGCTACACCTTC